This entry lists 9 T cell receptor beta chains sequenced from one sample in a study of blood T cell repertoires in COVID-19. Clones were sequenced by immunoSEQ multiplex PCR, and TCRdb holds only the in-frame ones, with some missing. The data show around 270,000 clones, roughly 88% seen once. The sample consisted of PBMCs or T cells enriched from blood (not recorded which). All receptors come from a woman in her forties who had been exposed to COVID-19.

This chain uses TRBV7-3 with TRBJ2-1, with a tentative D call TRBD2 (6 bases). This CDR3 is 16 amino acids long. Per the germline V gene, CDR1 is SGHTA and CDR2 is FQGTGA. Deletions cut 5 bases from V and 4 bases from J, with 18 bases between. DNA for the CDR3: TGTGCCAGCAGCCCCGAGGGCGGCGGGGCTTACAATGAGCAGTTCTTC. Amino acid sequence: CASSPEGGGAYNEQFF.

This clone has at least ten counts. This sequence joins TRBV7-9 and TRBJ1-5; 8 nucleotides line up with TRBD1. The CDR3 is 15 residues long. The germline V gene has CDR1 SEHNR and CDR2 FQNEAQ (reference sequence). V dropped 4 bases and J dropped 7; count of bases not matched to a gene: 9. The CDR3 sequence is CASSSGTGRRQPQHF. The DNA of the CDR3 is TGTGCCAGCAGCTCCGGGACAGGCCGCCGCCAGCCCCAGCATTTT. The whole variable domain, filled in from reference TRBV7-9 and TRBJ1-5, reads DTGVSQNPRHKITKRGQNVTFRCDPISEHNRLYWYRQTLGQGPEFLTYFQNEAQLEKSRLLSDRFSAERPKGSFSTLEIQRTEQGDSAMYLCASSSGTGRRQPQHFGDGTRLSIL.

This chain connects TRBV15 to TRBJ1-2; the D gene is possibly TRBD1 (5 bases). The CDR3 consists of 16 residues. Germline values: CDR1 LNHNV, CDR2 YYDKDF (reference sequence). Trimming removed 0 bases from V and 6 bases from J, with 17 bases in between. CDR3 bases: TGTGCCACCAGCAGAGATCCGGGAGGGGTCGGGCATGGCTACACCTTC. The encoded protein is CATSRDPGGVGHGYTF.

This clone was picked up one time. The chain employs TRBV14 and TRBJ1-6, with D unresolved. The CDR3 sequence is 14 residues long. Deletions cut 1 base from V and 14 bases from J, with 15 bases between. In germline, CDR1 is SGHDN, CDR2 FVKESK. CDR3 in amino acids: CASSQVGGNGALHF. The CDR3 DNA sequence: TGTGCCAGCAGCCAAGTTGGAGGGAACGGGGCCCTCCACTTT.

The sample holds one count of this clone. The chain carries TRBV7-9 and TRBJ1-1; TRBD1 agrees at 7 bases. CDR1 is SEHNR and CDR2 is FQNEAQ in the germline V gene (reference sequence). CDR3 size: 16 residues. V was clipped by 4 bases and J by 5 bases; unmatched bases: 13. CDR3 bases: TGTGCCAGCAGCTACGCATTTACAGGGGAGTTTACTGAAGCTTTCTTT. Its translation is CASSYAFTGEFTEAFF. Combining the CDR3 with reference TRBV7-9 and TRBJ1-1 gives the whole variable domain DTGVSQNPRHKITKRGQNVTFRCDPISEHNRLYWYRQTLGQGPEFLTYFQNEAQLEKSRLLSDRFSAERPKGSFSTLEIQRTEQGDSAMYLCASSYAFTGEFTEAFFGQGTRLTVV.

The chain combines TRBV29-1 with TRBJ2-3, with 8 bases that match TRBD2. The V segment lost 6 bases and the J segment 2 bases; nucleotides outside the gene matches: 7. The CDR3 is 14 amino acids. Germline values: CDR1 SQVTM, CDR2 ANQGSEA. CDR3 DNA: TGCAGCGTCCGGGGGGGCCGAGTCACAGATACGCAGTATTTT. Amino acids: CSVRGGRVTDTQYF.

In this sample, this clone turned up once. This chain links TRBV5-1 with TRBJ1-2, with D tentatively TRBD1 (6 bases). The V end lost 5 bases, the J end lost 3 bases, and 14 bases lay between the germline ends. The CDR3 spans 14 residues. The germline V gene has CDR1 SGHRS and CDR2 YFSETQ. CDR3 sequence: CASSTTGSDYGYTF. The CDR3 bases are TGCGCCAGCAGTACTACAGGGAGTGACTATGGCTACACCTTC.

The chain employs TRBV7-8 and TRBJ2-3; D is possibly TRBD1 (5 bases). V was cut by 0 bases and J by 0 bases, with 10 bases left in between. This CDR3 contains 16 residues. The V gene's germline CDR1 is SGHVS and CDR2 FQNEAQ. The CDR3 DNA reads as TGTGCCAGCAGCTTAGCGGGGCCCGCTAGCACAGATACGCAGTATTTT. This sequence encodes CASSLAGPASTDTQYF.

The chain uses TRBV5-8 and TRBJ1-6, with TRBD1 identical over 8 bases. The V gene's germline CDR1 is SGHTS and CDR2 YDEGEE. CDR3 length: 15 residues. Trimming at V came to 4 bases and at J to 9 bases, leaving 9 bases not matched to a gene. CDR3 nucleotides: TGTGCCAGCAGCCCGAGGACAGGGATTTCTTCACCCCTCCACTTT. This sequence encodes CASSPRTGISSPLHF.